This T cell receptor beta chain came from a study of shared clonotypes between healthy human individuals. Deep was the level at which the assay was run. Measured with immunoSEQ multiplex PCR; TCRdb has only the in-frame clones, and not every one. The data hold nearly 600,000 clones, with just under 97% observed a single time. CDR1 is MDHEN and CDR2 is SYDVKM in the germline V gene. Trimming took off 4 bases at V and 0 bases at J, with 15 bases between the two ends. This CDR3 has 16 amino acids. Naive CD8 populations comprised CD45RO-negative cells positively selected for CCR7, excluding terminally differentiated effector memory CD45RA+ cells.

The receptor was isolated from a woman aged 25 to 45 in good health. The V gene is TRBV28, the J gene TRBJ1-1, with D perhaps matching TRBD1 (6 bases). Sequencing used naive CD8+ T cells sorted from blood. In nucleotides, the CDR3 is TGTGCCAGCAGTTCACAACGGGGGGCGATGAACACTGAAGCTTTCTTT. It encodes CASSSQRGAMNTEAFF.